Sequencing of this TCR beta chain was carried out in a study of CD8+ T cells in alopecia areata. About the study: The study gave treated patients oral tofacitinib at 5 to 10 mg twice daily. The protocol delivered tofacitinib for 6 to 18 months, then withdrew it for 6 months.

Whole-study findings and limits: Sequencing of scalp samples also captures resident alphabeta T cells of normal skin.

The CDR3 contains 13 residues. Trimming shortened V by 5 bases and J by 3 bases, and 10 bases separated the two germline ends. Germline lookup yields CDR1 LNHDA and CDR2 SQIVND (reference sequence). Worth noting for this clone: The antigen is undetermined.

Extracted RNA was reverse transcribed into cDNA, the sequencing template. Libraries were prepared by immunoSEQ multiplex PCR; TCRdb keeps only in-frame clonotypes and omits some of them. This table holds about 150,000 clones, less than 65% found once. This specimen consisted of CD8+ T cells sorted from blood, obtained at week 0. The chain recombines TRBV19 with TRBJ2-5; D remains unclear. This clonotype was obtained from a human donor with alopecia areata. CDR3 in DNA: TGTGCCAGTAGTCACGAATTGGAAGAGACCCAGTACTTC. As protein: CASSHELEETQYF.